These 28 T cell receptor beta chains originate from one sample sequenced in a study of identical twins. One entry per CDR3 protein, called by TCRdb with MiXCR from the 5' RACE reads. The data contain hundreds of thousands of distinct CDR3 sequences, around a sixth of them singletons. The same data also went into a second study, on T cells expressing NK-cell markers.

The specimen was PBMCs. The source is a woman aged 18-29 years in good health.

This clonotype occurred many times. V gene TRBV6-1 combines with J gene TRBJ2-7, with TRBD1 matching over 9 bases. Germline values: CDR1 MNHNS, CDR2 SASEGT. This CDR3 is 15 amino acids long. Trimming at V came to 6 bases and at J to 6 bases, leaving 12 bases not matched to a gene. CDR3 in DNA: TGTGCCAGCAGCCCCCGGGACAGGGATTTTGCCGAGCAGTACTTC. This encodes CASSPRDRDFAEQYF.

The chain employs TRBV12-3 or TRBV12-4 and TRBJ2-7; D gene uncertain. This CDR3 region has 14 residues. Trimming removed 1 base from V and 0 bases from J, with 7 bases in between. Here the CDR3 DNA reads TGTGCCAGCAGTTTAGAGTGGAACTCCTACGAGCAGTACTTC. This translates into CASSLEWNSYEQYF.

The sample holds a few counts of this clonotype. The J gene is TRBJ2-3, the V gene TRBV20-1; D call uncertain. The germline gives CDR1 DFQATT, CDR2 SNEGSKA (reference sequence). Trimming left V 5 bases short and J 1 base short, with 10 bases between. The CDR3 covers 13 residues. CDR3 sequence reads: CSALFSGTDTQYF. CDR3 DNA: TGCAGTGCTCTGTTCTCTGGCACAGATACGCAGTATTTT.

This clonotype was detected only a few times. The chain links TRBV20-1 to TRBJ2-5, with D perhaps TRBD1 (6 bases). Germline V gives CDR1 DFQATT, CDR2 SNEGSKA (reference sequence). V lost 6 bases and J lost 4, with 15 bases in between. There are 13 residues in the CDR3. The CDR3 DNA sequence: TGCAGTGCACGTTTCAGGGGAGTAGAGACCCAGTACTTC. It translates to CSARFRGVETQYF.

This clonotype occurred many times. CDR3: CASSQEGNGYTF. The CDR3 DNA reads TGTGCCAGCAGCCAAGAGGGGAATGGCTACACCTTC. The V gene is TRBV3-1, the J gene TRBJ1-2; D is uncertain. Germline CDR1 and CDR2: LGHDT and YNNKEL (reference sequence). The CDR3 has 12 residues. Trimming stripped 0 bases from V and 6 bases from J, with 5 bases between.

The chain joins TRBV7-9 to TRBJ2-1; 8 bases align to TRBD1. The junction had 3 bases not matched to a gene; V was cut back by 5 bases and J by 3 bases. The CDR3 contains 14 residues. CDR1 SEHNR and CDR2 FQNEAQ come from the germline V gene (reference sequence). CDR3 sequence reads: CASSRTGNYNEQFF. The CDR3 nucleotides read TGTGCCAGCAGCCGGACAGGGAACTACAATGAGCAGTTCTTC.

The V call is TRBV6-6, the J call TRBJ1-5, with D tentatively TRBD1 (5 bases). There are 13 residues in the CDR3. The V gene's germline CDR1 is MNHNY and CDR2 SVGAGI (reference sequence). V lost 6 bases, J lost 3 bases, and 9 bases lay in between. CDR3 in amino acids: CASRDRHNQPQHF. The CDR3, as DNA: TGTGCCAGCAGAGACAGACACAATCAGCCCCAGCATTTT.

This clonotype was detected many times. The J gene is TRBJ1-1, the V gene TRBV29-1; tentative D call: TRBD1 (6 bases). Trimming shortened V by 7 bases and J by 4 bases, and 16 bases separated the two germline ends. The germline V gene has CDR1 SQVTM and CDR2 ANQGSEA. The CDR3 has 13 amino acids. CDR3 DNA sequence: TGCAGCGCGGACCCCCAGGGGCGCACTGAAGCTTTCTTT. Translating it yields CSADPQGRTEAFF.

This clonotype was detected only a few times. The chain has TRBV7-9 and TRBJ2-7, with D perhaps TRBD2 (6 bases). From germline, CDR1 is SEHNR and CDR2 FQNEAQ (reference sequence). CDR3 length: 12 residues. V lost 5 bases, J lost 4 bases, and 9 bases lay in between. The CDR3 nucleotides read TGTGCCAGCAGCAAGGGGACTTACGAGCAGTACTTC. Translation: CASSKGTYEQYF. The full variable domain, its missing parts supplied by reference TRBV7-9 and TRBJ2-7, is DTGVSQNPRHKITKRGQNVTFRCDPISEHNRLYWYRQTLGQGPEFLTYFQNEAQLEKSRLLSDRFSAERPKGSFSTLEIQRTEQGDSAMYLCASSKGTYEQYFGPGTRLTVT.

The chain has TRBV29-1 and TRBJ2-1; the D gene is possibly TRBD2 (6 bases). Germline values: CDR1 SQVTM, CDR2 ANQGSEA. CDR3 size: 12 residues. V lost 4 bases, J lost 7 bases, and 11 bases lay in between. In DNA, the CDR3 is TGCAGCGTTGCCCGGGAGTGGAATGAGCAGTTCTTC. It yields the protein CSVAREWNEQFF.

V and J are TRBV7-9 and TRBJ2-7; a possible D gene is TRBD2 (6 bases). Trimming left V 8 bases short and J 2 bases short, with 16 bases between. CDR3 size: 14 residues. From germline, CDR1 is SEHNR and CDR2 FQNEAQ (reference sequence). Here the CDR3 DNA reads TGTGCCAGCGCCGGCGGGGTAAAGACCTACGAGCAGTACTTC. Encoded protein: CASAGGVKTYEQYF.

The CDR3 loop is CAISEGRTNSPLHF. The CDR3 coding sequence is TGTGCCATCAGTGAGGGACGGACGAATTCACCCCTCCACTTT. The genes are TRBV10-3 and TRBJ1-6, with D uncertain. Trimming left V 2 bases short and J 7 bases short, with 9 bases between. Germline V gene data show CDR1 as ENHRY and CDR2 as SYGVKD. The CDR3 is 14 amino acids.

The chain has TRBV3-1 and TRBJ2-1; perhaps TRBD1 as D (6 bases). Germline V lookup: CDR1 LGHDT, CDR2 YNNKEL (reference sequence). The length of the CDR3 is 17 residues. V gave up 0 bases and J gave up 3 bases, with 15 bases separating them. The CDR3 here is CASSQEFSGGRYNEQFF. CDR3 DNA sequence: TGTGCCAGCAGCCAAGAATTTAGTGGGGGCCGCTACAATGAGCAGTTCTTC.

V is TRBV20-1 and J is TRBJ2-2; no definite D call. CDR1 and CDR2 (germline): DFQATT, SNEGSKA (reference sequence). CDR3 length: 15 residues. V was pared by 6 bases and J by 2 bases, with 16 bases between. CDR3 coding DNA: TGCAGTGCGCTAGGAAAGGGCTTCAACACCGGGGAGCTGTTTTTT. Protein product: CSALGKGFNTGELFF.

The V call is TRBV20-1, the J call TRBJ2-7; the match to TRBD1 covers 7 bases. Trimming removed 5 bases from V and 4 bases from J; junction bases left unmatched: 8. There are 13 residues in the CDR3. Germline loops: CDR1 DFQATT, CDR2 SNEGSKA (reference sequence). CDR3 residues: CSAEGGWGYEQYF. For the CDR3, the DNA is TGCAGTGCTGAAGGGGGCTGGGGGTACGAGCAGTACTTC.

The genes are TRBV20-1 and TRBJ1-1; no clear D gene. V lost 1 base and J 5 bases, leaving 17 bases between the germline ends. This CDR3 comprises 15 residues. Germline-derived CDR1 and CDR2 are DFQATT and SNEGSKA (reference sequence). CDR3 coding DNA: TGCAGTGCTAGAGTGGCAGGTGACCTTAAGACTGAAGCTTTCTTT. As protein: CSARVAGDLKTEAFF.

V usage is TRBV5-1 and J usage is TRBJ2-5; 9 bases line up with TRBD2. J was trimmed by 4 bases and V by 0 bases; bases with no gene match: 4. Germline V gene sequence: CDR1 SGHRS, CDR2 YFSETQ. This CDR3 contains 15 residues. CDR3 sequence reads: CASSLGNSGGETQYF. The CDR3 DNA sequence: TGCGCCAGCAGCTTGGGAAATAGCGGGGGAGAGACCCAGTACTTC.

The CDR3 here is CASSEDYGYTF. The CDR3 DNA reads as TGTGCCAGCAGTGAAGACTATGGCTACACCTTC. The chain is built from TRBV2 and TRBJ1-2; D not resolved. There are 11 residues in the CDR3. Trimming took off 1 base at V and 3 bases at J, with 0 bases between the two ends. Germline CDR1 and CDR2: SNHLY and FYNNEI.

This clonotype was counted only a few times. The chain employs TRBV12-3 or TRBV12-4 and TRBJ2-7, with 7 bases matching TRBD1. The CDR3 has 14 residues. J was trimmed by 2 bases and V by 3 bases; bases with no gene match: 4. CDR3 nucleotide sequence: TGTGCCAGCAGTTTTTGGCAGGGGGCCTACGAGCAGTACTTC. Its translation is CASSFWQGAYEQYF.

This clonotype was counted only a few times. J is TRBJ2-1 and V is TRBV7-9, with D perhaps matching TRBD1 or TRBD2 (6 bases each). The CDR3 covers 15 residues. Germline V gene sequence: CDR1 SEHNR, CDR2 FQNEAQ (reference sequence). V was clipped by 2 bases and J by 13 bases, with 21 bases between them. The CDR3 here is CASSLFSGGTSVQFF. The DNA for the CDR3 is TGTGCCAGCAGCTTATTTTCCGGCGGGACATCCGTTCAGTTCTTC. The variable domain in full, with the rest retrieved from reference TRBV7-9 and TRBJ2-1, is DTGVSQNPRHKITKRGQNVTFRCDPISEHNRLYWYRQTLGQGPEFLTYFQNEAQLEKSRLLSDRFSAERPKGSFSTLEIQRTEQGDSAMYLCASSLFSGGTSVQFFGPGTRLTVL.

This sequence joins TRBV6-2 or TRBV6-3 and TRBJ2-1; D not certain. Germline loops: CDR1 MNHEY, CDR2 SVGEGT. This CDR3 comprises 11 residues. Trimming shortened V by 7 bases and J by 5 bases, and 6 bases separated the two germline ends. The CDR3: CASTGHNEQFF. CDR3 nucleotides: TGTGCCAGCACCGGACACAATGAGCAGTTCTTC.

This clonotype appeared a few times. CDR3 amino acids: CSADRDSYTEAFF. The CDR3 region has the DNA TGCAGTGCCGATCGGGACAGCTACACTGAAGCTTTCTTT. V gene TRBV20-1 combines with J gene TRBJ1-1, with 7 bases lining up with TRBD1. Germline assignment: CDR1 DFQATT and CDR2 SNEGSKA (reference sequence). The CDR3 totals 13 residues. Unmatched junction bases numbered 7, after V lost 6 bases and J lost 3 bases.

This clonotype was picked up many times. This chain joins TRBV6-1 and TRBJ1-1, with D unclear. This CDR3 comprises 13 residues. Germline values: CDR1 MNHNS, CDR2 SASEGT. V was shortened by 4 bases and J by 1 base, with 7 bases between the two germline ends. This CDR3 reads CASSANKNTEAFF. The CDR3 DNA is TGTGCCAGCAGTGCAAACAAGAACACTGAAGCTTTCTTT.

The chain uses TRBV11-2 and TRBJ2-7; 9 bases fit TRBD2. V dropped 4 bases and J dropped 0; count of bases not matched to a gene: 13. The germline gives CDR1 SGHAT, CDR2 FQNNGV. This CDR3 is 18 amino acids long. Written as DNA, the CDR3 is TGTGCCAGCAGCTCCCTCAGAAGTATTAGCGGGAGCTCCTACGAGCAGTACTTC. Translation: CASSSLRSISGSSYEQYF.

The genes are TRBV7-2 and TRBJ2-1; D may be TRBD1 (6 bases). This CDR3 contains 15 residues. Germline values: CDR1 SGHTA, CDR2 FQGNSA. Trimming left V 5 bases short and J 2 bases short, with 13 bases between. The CDR3 coding sequence is TGTGCCAGCAGCGCTCAGGGGTTCCCCTACAATGAGCAGTTCTTC. This sequence encodes CASSAQGFPYNEQFF.

The chain links TRBV27 to TRBJ1-1, with unresolved D. This CDR3 is built from 11 residues. Per the germline V gene, CDR1 is MNHEY and CDR2 is SMNVEV (reference sequence). The germline V and J ends were trimmed by 7 bases and 7 bases, with 10 bases remaining between them. The CDR3 loop reads CASIGRHEAFF. The CDR3 coding sequence is TGTGCCAGCATCGGACGACATGAAGCTTTCTTT.

This clonotype was observed a handful of times. The V call is TRBV5-1, the J call TRBJ2-3; the D gene is possibly TRBD1 (6 bases). The germline CDR1 and CDR2 sequences are SGHRS and YFSETQ. V lost 4 bases, J lost 8 bases, and 17 bases lay in between. The CDR3 totals 14 residues. The chain's CDR3 is CASSPTGTSGTQYF. The CDR3 bases are TGCGCCAGCAGCCCAACAGGGACCTCGGGTACGCAGTATTTT.

This clonotype was picked up many times. The CDR3 nucleotides are TGTGCCAGCAGTTACTCGACGGTTCGGGAGACCCAGTACTTC. Amino acids: CASSYSTVRETQYF. The genes are TRBV6-5 and TRBJ2-5; D gene ambiguous. Germline V lookup: CDR1 MNHEY, CDR2 SVGAGI. The CDR3 totals 14 residues. The ends were cut back, 0 bases at V and 5 bases at J, with 10 bases in the middle.